This T cell receptor beta chain was documented in a study of long-term antiretroviral therapy in people with HIV (dated by TCRdb to between 2020 and 2023). Describing the broader study: Collection of the earliest samples took place about a decade ahead of the 2015 WHO recommendation for immediate ART, at a time when ART was typically delayed until CD4 counts fell. A retrospective serial study tested whether ART initiation and durable HIV suppression were associated with changes in peripheral blood TRB repertoire composition and diversity. From fewer than 35 adults with confirmed HIV infection, the cohort provided 150 to 200 cryopreserved PBMC samples, gathered serially across a mean of approximately six years (range 1-12). About 35% of the 30 participants with HIV were female. No cross-contamination during QIAcube processing was shown when test extractions of a monoclonal T-cell line were performed alongside fewer than 40 polyclonal samples.

Sequencing of the TRB variable region was done with the immunoSEQ hsTCRB v3.0 assay at survey level resolution. A depth of roughly 35,000-50,000 T-cell genomes per sample was targeted for TRB sequencing. Pooled TRB libraries were sequenced on an Illumina MiSeq with a v3 150-cycle kit. Per the authors' processing: Repertoire analysis ran in R within a reproducible Nextflow workflow covering QC, data transformation and analysis. LymphoSeq2, an R package for AIRR-Seq data exploration, was used to implement custom analyses. Several samples yielding fewer than 5000 total TRB sequences were excluded, leaving roughly 200 analyzed HIV repertoires. Among the approximately 200 retained HIV repertoires, some 60 were collected before ART initiation and under 150 after ART initiation. Repertoires were downsampled to 5000 TRB nucleotide sequences, with summary statistics averaged over 100 downsampling iterations. TRB sequences were retained for analysis only if CDR3 regions of at least seven amino acids were present. Diversity was assessed using a clonality score derived from Shannon entropy and using the Gini coefficient. In the repertoire networks, any two of the top 5000 CDR3 amino acid sequences were linked whenever the two sequences differed by an edit distance of one. GLIPH2 predicted antigen specificity groups and MHC restriction for TRB CDR3 amino acid sequences. To flag known associations with CMV, EBV, HIV or tissue antigens, CDR3 amino acid sequences were compared against VDJdb and McPAS-TCR. Pre-ART, post-ART and control groups were compared with Wilcoxon signed-rank tests and Holm-Bonferroni correction. TCRdb re-hosts the immuneACCESS table, in-frame sequences only. Its copies lack some clones; in the studies checked, an unresolved V gene accounts for under half of them, and the cause for the rest is not known. V, J and clone size derive from that table, while D and trimming were established from the DNA sequence. The sample table records more than 20,000 clones; around 76% of these occur just once. The ten top clones hold 12% of the sample.

Inclusion was restricted to participants for whom at least one PBMC sample before ART initiation and at least two post-ART samples were available. Treatment was received in the United States of America by all participants with HIV. Before DNA extraction, cryopreserved samples containing roughly 0.85-11 million PBMC were thawed and washed. At the time of the earliest PBMC sample, participants with HIV were aged between roughly 20 and 60 years. Per participant, PBMC samples came from 1-4 timepoints prior to ART initiation and 2-8 timepoints following ART initiation, for a median of 7 samples. For every participant, serial HIV viral load, CD4+ T-cell count, ART history and demographic data were obtained. Genomic DNA was extracted from unsorted PBMC with a Qiagen kit on a QIAcube, processed in batches of 12 samples. From cysteine to phenylalanine, the CDR3 is 15 amino acids long. Only CDR3 DNA is held: 45 bases, read in frame from base 1. Via the germline V gene, CDR1 is SGHAT and CDR2 FQNNGV. V is cut back by 3 bases and J by 4 bases, with 4 bases in the junction unmatched.

Study-wide conclusions, independent of this receptor: Because pre-ART samples had limited cell numbers, unsorted PBMC were profiled rather than sorted CD4+ and CD8+ T cells. The repertoire was dominated across all time points by expanded TRB clones identified before ART initiation, although this dominance was seen to fluctuate and to decrease in many PLHIV after ART. HIV repertoires had narrower CDR3 length ranges than controls, and the network structure suggested an antigen-experienced repertoire that shifted only slightly toward naive after ART. Owing to limited PBMC availability, only the TCR beta chain was sequenced, without alpha chain pairing. The samples span the years 2004 to 2017, and the ART regimens used may be less effective than current regimens. No data were available on ART adherence, viral resistance or therapy changes, limiting inferences about post-ART repertoire changes. ART initiation was associated with a significant increase in TRB diversity, but diversity stayed significantly below transplant donor controls even after long-term ART.

This clone showed up just a few times. This receptor's antigen is unknown. No qualities accompany the bases; no much larger clone lies one base away. The V and J genes are TRBV11-2 and TRBJ1-4, and 8 bases in between align with TRBD1. The receptor was isolated from a woman aged 40 to 49 with HIV. The sample was unsorted PBMCs, taken approximately 1.8 years before starting antiretroviral therapy. The CDR3 loop reads CASSFQGAVNEKLFF. In nucleotides, the sequence is TGTGCCAGCAGCTTCCAGGGGGCGGTTAATGAAAAACTGTTTTTT.